The 25 T cell receptor beta chains listed next were all sequenced from one sample in a study of T-cell memory formation after mild COVID-19. MiXCR, applied by TCRdb to the 5' RACE reads, yields one record per CDR3 protein. The sample consists of 450,000 to 650,000 distinct CDR3 sequences, around 21% of them appearing once. The sample was PBMCs or a T cell subset sorted from them (not recorded which). The receptors originated from an adult woman who had mild COVID-19 (a few samples of this study predate the infection). Cell type and time point are not known.

V and J are TRBV7-9 and TRBJ2-3; 7 positions match TRBD2. V gave up 4 bases and J gave up 0 bases; unmatched junction bases: 4. CDR3 length: 15 amino acids. The germline CDR1 and CDR2 sequences are SEHNR and FQNEAQ (reference sequence). The CDR3 nucleotides read TGTGCCAGCAGCTCCGGGACTACTAGCACAGATACGCAGTATTTT. This codes for CASSSGTTSTDTQYF.

This clonotype came up a few times. The chain carries TRBV10-3 and TRBJ2-6; D is undetermined. The germline V gene has CDR1 ENHRY and CDR2 SYGVKD. Deletions cut 3 bases from V and 0 bases from J, with 6 bases between. CDR3 length: 15 residues. This CDR3 is CAISELVSGANVLTF. The CDR3, as DNA: TGTGCCATCAGTGAACTTGTCTCTGGGGCCAACGTCCTGACTTTC.

This chain links TRBV11-2 with TRBJ2-3; D may be TRBD1 or TRBD2 (5 bases each). V was cut by 6 bases and J by 1 base, with 17 bases left in between. There are 16 residues in the CDR3. CDR1 and CDR2 from the germline V gene are SGHAT and FQNNGV. CDR3 in amino acids: CASRAITGRRTDTQYF. CDR3 coding DNA: TGTGCCAGCAGGGCAATTACGGGACGGCGCACAGATACGCAGTATTTT.

The gene calls are TRBV6-5 and TRBJ2-3; D gene uncertain. There are 14 residues in the CDR3. Germline V gene lookup returns CDR1 MNHEY and CDR2 SVGAGI. Trimming removed 2 bases from V and 2 bases from J, with 8 bases in between. CDR3 in amino acids: CASSYGSLTDTQYF. The CDR3 DNA follows: TGTGCCAGCAGTTACGGATCTCTCACAGATACGCAGTATTTT.

This clonotype was counted a few times. This chain uses TRBV29-1 with TRBJ2-2; 10 positions match TRBD2. The CDR3 has 15 amino acids. V dropped 5 bases and J dropped 5; count of bases not matched to a gene: 8. Germline values: CDR1 SQVTM, CDR2 ANQGSEA. CDR3 bases: TGCAGCGTTCGTCTAGCGGGAGTAAAGACCGGGGAGCTGTTTTTT. Protein product: CSVRLAGVKTGELFF.

This clonotype occurred a few times. V is TRBV7-8 and J is TRBJ2-7; D is undetermined. The germline CDR1 and CDR2 sequences are SGHVS and FQNEAQ. This CDR3 has 12 residues. Trimming shortened V by 2 bases and J by 13 bases, and 15 bases separated the two germline ends. CDR3 nucleotide sequence: TGTGCCAGCAGCTTAACGGCACCTCCTCTCTACTTC. Encoded protein: CASSLTAPPLYF.

This clonotype was counted a few times. The chain is built from TRBV6-5 and TRBJ2-3; 7 bases match TRBD2. This CDR3 spans 15 amino acids. Losses at the gene ends were 6 bases for V and 4 bases for J; bases not matched to a gene: 10. The germline V gene encodes CDR1 MNHEY and CDR2 SVGAGI. The CDR3 region has the DNA TGTGCCAGCAGAATCAGCGGGGCGGGCGCAGATACGCAGTATTTT. Encoded protein: CASRISGAGADTQYF.

This clonotype was seen more than once but under ten times. The J gene is TRBJ2-1, the V gene TRBV7-2, with D perhaps being TRBD1 or TRBD2 (6 bases each). Germline V gene sequence: CDR1 SGHTA, CDR2 FQGNSA. The germline V and J ends were trimmed by 1 base and 10 bases, with 14 bases remaining between them. The CDR3 consists of 14 residues. Written as DNA, the CDR3 is TGTGCCAGCAGCTTAGAGGGGGGAGATAACGAGCAGTTCTTC. The encoded protein is CASSLEGGDNEQFF.

Many counts were recorded for this clonotype. The chain recombines TRBV24-1 with TRBJ1-5, with 7 bases fitting TRBD1. Germline CDR1 is KGHDR and CDR2 is SFDVKD. V shed 4 bases, J shed 2 bases, and the junction held 1 base outside the gene matches. This CDR3 spans 14 amino acids. CDR3 loop: CATSDGQGNQPQHF. CDR3 in DNA: TGTGCCACCAGTGACGGACAGGGCAATCAGCCCCAGCATTTT.

This clonotype was counted between two and nine times. This chain uses TRBV24-1 with TRBJ2-3, with TRBD1 identical over 8 bases. With V trimmed by 3 bases and J by 2 bases, 3 bases remained unmatched. CDR1 KGHDR and CDR2 SFDVKD come from the germline V gene. The length of the CDR3 is 15 residues. The CDR3 spells CATSDQGANTDTQYF. DNA for the CDR3: TGTGCCACCAGTGATCAGGGGGCAAACACAGATACGCAGTATTTT.

The chain has TRBV6-1 and TRBJ2-4; 7 nucleotides agree with TRBD2. The CDR3 sequence is 13 residues long. The V and J ends lost 2 bases and 6 bases, in that order; junction bases with no gene match: 1. Per germline, CDR1 MNHNS and CDR2 SASEGT. CDR3 region: CASSESGVNIQYF. The DNA for the CDR3 is TGTGCCAGCAGTGAAAGCGGGGTAAACATTCAGTACTTC.

The CDR3 DNA reads TGCGCCAGCAGCTTTAGTTGGGGAGAGCTGCAGTTCTTC. It yields the protein CASSFSWGELQFF. The chain joins TRBV5-1 to TRBJ2-1; the D gene is possibly TRBD2 (5 bases). CDR3 length equals 13 residues. CDR1 and CDR2 (germline): SGHRS, YFSETQ. Trimming removed 2 bases at V and 12 bases at J, with 15 bases between.

This clonotype was counted between two and nine times. This chain uses TRBV14 with TRBJ1-6; possibly TRBD1 for D (5 bases). Looked up from germline, CDR1 is SGHDN and CDR2 is FVKESK. Trimming stripped 1 base from V and 7 bases from J, with 17 bases between. The CDR3 contains 17 residues. The CDR3: CASSQGLVQGPNSPLHF. The DNA of the CDR3 is TGTGCCAGCAGCCAAGGGCTCGTTCAGGGCCCGAATTCACCCCTCCACTTT.

This clonotype has a handful of counts. The V call is TRBV7-9, the J call TRBJ2-7; TRBD1 agrees at 7 bases. The ends lost 5 bases at V and 4 bases at J; junction bases unmatched: 8. CDR1 SEHNR and CDR2 FQNEAQ come from the germline V gene (reference sequence). The CDR3 loop spans 14 amino acids. CDR3 protein: CASSHRGKWYEQYF. The CDR3 DNA sequence: TGTGCCAGCAGCCACAGGGGAAAATGGTACGAGCAGTACTTC.

The chain recombines TRBV5-1 with TRBJ2-2, with no clear D. The germline V gene has CDR1 SGHRS and CDR2 YFSETQ. The CDR3 extends over 14 amino acids. V was trimmed by 5 bases and J by 6 bases, leaving 14 bases between them. CDR3 sequence: CASSGVHLAGELFF. The CDR3, as DNA: TGCGCCAGCAGTGGAGTTCACCTCGCCGGGGAGCTGTTTTTT. Based on the CDR3 plus reference TRBV5-1 and TRBJ2-2, the full variable domain is KAGVTQTPRYLIKTRGQQVTLSCSPISGHRSVSWYQQTPGQGLQFLFEYFSETQRNKGNFPGRFSGRQFSNSRSEMNVSTLELGDSALYLCASSGVHLAGELFFGEGSRLTVL.

V gene TRBV12-3 or TRBV12-4 combines with J gene TRBJ1-4, with D unclear. Trimming removed 5 bases from V and 6 bases from J, with 7 bases in between. This CDR3 contains 12 residues. In DNA form, the CDR3 reads TGTGCCAGCAGTACCCTAGATGAAAAACTGTTTTTT. It yields the protein CASSTLDEKLFF.

This clonotype was counted between two and nine times. The chain is built from TRBV7-9 and TRBJ2-3, with D unresolved. The CDR3 consists of 15 residues. CDR1 is SEHNR, CDR2 FQNEAQ, per germline (reference sequence). V lost 3 bases, J lost 0 bases, and 10 bases lay in between. The CDR3 region is CASSLHLSSTDTQYF. CDR3 nucleotides: TGTGCCAGCAGCTTGCACTTATCTAGCACAGATACGCAGTATTTT.

J is TRBJ2-5 and V is TRBV24-1, with 8 bases aligning to TRBD1. V lost 2 bases and J lost 5; bases outside the gene matches: 9. Germline loops: CDR1 KGHDR, CDR2 SFDVKD. The CDR3 length is 16 residues. The CDR3 DNA follows: TGTGCCACCAGTGATTCCACATCGGACAGGGATGAGACCCAGTACTTC. It encodes CATSDSTSDRDETQYF.

The V gene is TRBV27, the J gene TRBJ2-3, with 7 bases lining up with TRBD2. This CDR3 spans 17 amino acids. V was pared by 5 bases and J by 0 bases, with 11 bases of the junction left unmatched. Per germline, CDR1 MNHEY and CDR2 SMNVEV (reference sequence). Here the CDR3 DNA reads TGTGCCAGCAGTCGAAGGGTCAGCGGGGCAAGCACAGATACGCAGTATTTT. It codes for CASSRRVSGASTDTQYF.

In this sample, this clonotype turned up a few times. The J gene is TRBJ2-2, the V gene TRBV2, with 7 bases lining up with TRBD2. Germline V gene sequence: CDR1 SNHLY, CDR2 FYNNEI. Germline trimming cut 5 bases from V and 5 bases from J; bases unmatched to any gene: 5. The CDR3 loop spans 14 amino acids. CDR3 amino acids: CASSPPGGTGELFF. In DNA, the CDR3 is TGTGCCAGCAGTCCCCCCGGGGGGACCGGGGAGCTGTTTTTT.

Only a few counts were recorded for this clonotype. The V and J genes are TRBV10-3 and TRBJ2-1, with 9 bases lining up with TRBD2. The J segment lost 5 bases and the V segment lost 6 bases, leaving 2 bases of the junction unmatched. Per germline, CDR1 ENHRY and CDR2 SYGVKD. CDR3 size: 13 residues. The CDR3 DNA follows: TGTGCCATCAGCCGGACTAGCGACAATGAGCAGTTCTTC. As protein: CAISRTSDNEQFF.

The chain employs TRBV27 and TRBJ2-7, with 9 bases lining up with TRBD1. Germline CDR1 MNHEY, CDR2 SMNVEV (reference sequence). V was pared by 5 bases and J by 3 bases, with 11 bases of the junction left unmatched. The CDR3 is made up of 16 amino acids. Here the CDR3 DNA reads TGTGCCAGCAGTAGAGAGGACAGGGGAGGGCACTACGAGCAGTACTTC. This encodes CASSREDRGGHYEQYF.

This rearrangement joins TRBV5-1 to TRBJ2-4; tentatively, D is TRBD1 (6 bases). V lost 4 bases to trimming and J lost 5 bases, with 10 bases between them. The CDR3 is 13 residues long. CDR1 is SGHRS, CDR2 YFSETQ, per germline. The CDR3 here is CASSQRTENIQYF. CDR3 bases: TGCGCCAGCAGCCAGAGGACAGAAAACATTCAGTACTTC.

V usage is TRBV6-2 or TRBV6-3 and J usage is TRBJ2-7; D is perhaps TRBD2 (6 bases). Trimming took off 6 bases at V and 2 bases at J, with 26 bases between the two ends. The length of the CDR3 is 18 residues. CDR1 and CDR2 from the germline V gene are MNHEY and SVGEGT. The CDR3 loop is CASSPGRRGVLGTYEQYF. CDR3 nucleotide sequence: TGTGCCAGCAGCCCCGGAAGGCGGGGTGTTCTAGGGACCTACGAGCAGTACTTC.

This chain connects TRBV5-5 to TRBJ2-7, with 10 bases matching TRBD1. CDR1 and CDR2 from the germline V gene are SGHKS and YYEKEE (reference sequence). Trimming cost V 3 bases and J 6 bases; bases outside gene matches: 9. The CDR3 is made up of 15 amino acids. CDR3 residues: CASSSPWGQGTEQYF. CDR3 nucleotide sequence: TGTGCCAGCAGCTCCCCTTGGGGACAGGGGACCGAGCAGTACTTC.